These 22 T cell receptor beta chains were all obtained from the same sample, sequenced in a study of T-cell memory formation after mild COVID-19. TCRdb itself ran the 5' RACE reads through MiXCR, one entry per CDR3 protein. The sample holds 550,000 to 700,000 distinct CDR3 sequences; 17% are singletons and the top ten take approximately 8.1%. Sequencing input: PBMCs or a T cell subset sorted from them (not recorded which). The receptor source for this set is an adult woman who had mild COVID-19 (a few samples of this study predate the infection). Cell type and time point are not known.

For this clonotype: A read error is possible here, since a much larger clone lies one base away. V usage is TRBV12-3 or TRBV12-4 and J usage is TRBJ1-2, with no clear D. With 3 bases removed from V and 5 bases from J, the gap between germline ends came to 13 bases. This CDR3 has 14 amino acids. This CDR3 reads CASSFHPWVYGYTF. The CDR3, as DNA: TGTGCCAGCAGTTTTCATCCATGGGTTTATGGCTACACCTTC.

V and J are TRBV29-1 and TRBJ2-5; tentative D call: TRBD2 (5 bases). The CDR3 is 15 amino acids. Germline V gene data show CDR1 as SQVTM and CDR2 as ANQGSEA. V lost 4 bases and J lost 5, with 20 bases in between. CDR3 protein: CSVVRYTAASETQYF. The CDR3 DNA is TGCAGCGTTGTCCGGTATACAGCGGCGTCTGAGACCCAGTACTTC. Combining the CDR3 with reference TRBV29-1 and TRBJ2-5 gives the whole variable domain SAVISQKPSRDICQRGTSLTIQCQVDSQVTMMFWYRQQPGQSLTLIATANQGSEATYESGFVIDKFPISRPNLTFSTLTVSNMSPEDSSIYLCSVVRYTAASETQYFGPGTRLLVL.

The chain recombines TRBV4-1 with TRBJ2-5; 7 bases are a match to TRBD2. The CDR3 extends over 15 amino acids. Germline values: CDR1 MGHRA, CDR2 YSYEKL. V shed 2 bases and J 3 bases; nucleotides not matched to a gene: 6. The CDR3 spells CASSQPGLLKETQYF. The DNA for the CDR3 is TGCGCCAGCAGCCAACCGGGACTACTAAAAGAGACCCAGTACTTC.

This clonotype was detected only a few times. The gene calls are TRBV2 and TRBJ2-5; the D is unclear. In germline, CDR1 is SNHLY, CDR2 FYNNEI. V lost 4 bases to trimming and J lost 1 base, with 7 bases between them. CDR3 length: 13 amino acids. The CDR3 coding sequence is TGTGCCAGCAGTGGAACTGGCCAAGAGACCCAGTACTTC. Translated: CASSGTGQETQYF. The full variable domain, in which reference TRBV2 and TRBJ2-5 provide the parts outside the CDR3, is EPEVTQTPSHQVTQMGQEVILRCVPISNHLYFYWYRQILGQKVEFLVSFYNNEISEKSEIFDDQFSVERPDGSNFTLKIRSTKLEDSAMYFCASSGTGQETQYFGPGTRLLVL.

The chain has TRBV27 and TRBJ1-2, with D possibly being TRBD1 (5 bases). V shed 5 bases and J shed 8 bases, with 15 bases lying between them. The CDR3 consists of 13 residues. The germline V gene encodes CDR1 MNHEY and CDR2 SMNVEV (reference sequence). CDR3 sequence: CASSPNNRLGYTF. As DNA, the CDR3 is TGTGCCAGCAGTCCGAATAACAGGCTCGGCTACACCTTC.

V and J are TRBV7-9 and TRBJ2-7; possible D gene TRBD1, 5 bases. Germline loops: CDR1 SEHNR, CDR2 FQNEAQ (reference sequence). Trimming stripped 5 bases from V and 7 bases from J, with 15 bases between. The CDR3 length is 13 residues. The CDR3: CASSPSEGAEQYF. DNA of the CDR3: TGTGCCAGCAGCCCCTCGGAAGGGGCAGAGCAGTACTTC.

The chain links TRBV27 to TRBJ2-1, with 8 bases lining up with TRBD1. Trimming removed 4 bases from V and 7 bases from J; junction bases left unmatched: 9. Looked up from germline, CDR1 is MNHEY and CDR2 is SMNVEV (reference sequence). This CDR3 has 15 residues. For the CDR3, the DNA is TGTGCCAGCAGTTCCGGACAGGGAAGACGGAATGAGCAGTTCTTC. It codes for CASSSGQGRRNEQFF.

The chain couples TRBV5-1 to TRBJ2-4; TRBD1 agrees at 8 bases. The CDR3 totals 16 residues. The V segment lost 0 bases and the J segment 4 bases; nucleotides outside the gene matches: 6. CDR1 and CDR2 from the germline V gene are SGHRS and YFSETQ. The CDR3 spells CASSLAPGQVKNIQYF. In nucleotides, the CDR3 is TGCGCCAGCAGCTTGGCCCCGGGACAGGTGAAAAACATTCAGTACTTC.

This rearrangement joins TRBV3-1 to TRBJ1-1; tentatively, D is TRBD1 (5 bases). Trimming pared 0 bases from V and 10 bases from J, leaving 18 bases between. The CDR3 is made up of 15 amino acids. Germline lookup yields CDR1 LGHDT and CDR2 YNNKEL (reference sequence). The CDR3 spells CASSQESARRGAAFF. The CDR3 DNA reads TGTGCCAGCAGCCAAGAATCCGCCAGGAGGGGTGCAGCTTTCTTT.

The chain couples TRBV19 to TRBJ1-1; weak D call: TRBD1 (5 bases). Trimming stripped 4 bases from V and 1 base from J, with 10 bases between. The CDR3 has 14 amino acids. Per the germline V gene, CDR1 is LNHDA and CDR2 is SQIVND (reference sequence). CDR3 in amino acids: CASSTRGENTEAFF. CDR3 DNA sequence: TGTGCCAGTAGTACGAGGGGCGAGAACACTGAAGCTTTCTTT.

This clonotype was observed at least ten times. The chain couples TRBV11-2 to TRBJ2-1, with 11 bases matching TRBD2. CDR1 and CDR2 from the germline V gene are SGHAT and FQNNGV. V was clipped by 3 bases and J by 4 bases; unmatched bases: 5. CDR3 length: 16 amino acids. The CDR3 protein is CASSFSSGGAYNEQFF. CDR3 bases: TGTGCCAGCAGCTTTAGTAGCGGGGGGGCGTACAATGAGCAGTTCTTC.

The chain employs TRBV10-3 and TRBJ2-4; 9 positions agree with TRBD1. J lost 5 bases, V lost 3 bases, and 5 bases had no gene match. Germline V CDR1 and CDR2: ENHRY, SYGVKD. The CDR3 covers 15 residues. This CDR3 reads CAISDFDRGENIQYF. The DNA for the CDR3 is TGTGCCATCAGTGACTTCGACAGGGGGGAAAACATTCAGTACTTC.

This clonotype showed up just a few times. CDR3 coding DNA: TGTGCCATCAGTGAGGTCACTAGCGGCACAGATACGCAGTATTTT. Amino acid sequence: CAISEVTSGTDTQYF. The chain combines TRBV10-3 with TRBJ2-3; 7 nucleotides agree with TRBD2. Germline trimming cut 2 bases from V and 1 base from J; bases unmatched to any gene: 3. CDR1 and CDR2 (germline): ENHRY, SYGVKD. The CDR3 length is 15 residues.

This clonotype was found a few times. This chain joins TRBV7-9 and TRBJ1-1; TRBD1 agrees at 7 bases. Germline CDR1 and CDR2: SEHNR and FQNEAQ (reference sequence). This CDR3 comprises 12 residues. The V gene end was trimmed by 5 bases and the J gene end by 8 bases; junction bases not matched to a gene: 5. The CDR3 region has the DNA TGTGCCAGCAGCCGGGGACAGCACGAAGCTTTCTTT. This gives the protein CASSRGQHEAFF.

The chain combines TRBV24-1 with TRBJ2-5; perhaps D is TRBD1 or TRBD2 (6 bases each). Germline lookup yields CDR1 KGHDR and CDR2 SFDVKD. Trimming removed 5 bases from V and 1 base from J, with 7 bases in between. This CDR3 contains 13 residues. CDR3 residues: CATSGGAQETQYF. CDR3 DNA: TGTGCCACCAGTGGGGGGGCCCAAGAGACCCAGTACTTC.

The chain joins TRBV20-1 to TRBJ1-2; no clear D gene. The ends were cut back, 5 bases at V and 2 bases at J, with 3 bases in the middle. Germline V gene sequence: CDR1 DFQATT, CDR2 SNEGSKA (reference sequence). There are 10 residues in the CDR3. The CDR3 DNA sequence: TGCAGTGCTTTCAACTATGGCTACACCTTC. As protein: CSAFNYGYTF.

This clonotype was detected many times. The chain has TRBV25-1 and TRBJ2-7; 7 bases line up with TRBD1. The V gene's germline CDR1 is MGHDK and CDR2 SYGVNS. V gave up 7 bases and J gave up 2 bases; unmatched junction bases: 11. This CDR3 spans 15 amino acids. CDR3 in amino acids: CASTYTGAFAYEQYF. The CDR3 DNA is TGTGCCAGCACCTATACAGGGGCATTTGCCTACGAGCAGTACTTC.

The rearrangement joins TRBV20-1 to TRBJ2-7, with D tentatively TRBD1 (5 bases). The CDR3 covers 12 residues. Germline values: CDR1 DFQATT, CDR2 SNEGSKA (reference sequence). V was pared by 7 bases and J by 2 bases, with 12 bases between. For the CDR3, the DNA is TGCAGTGTTACGACAGATACCTACGAGCAGTACTTC. Amino acid sequence: CSVTTDTYEQYF.

The gene calls are TRBV30 and TRBJ1-1, with 8 bases aligning to TRBD1. This CDR3 has 13 amino acids. V dropped 2 bases and J dropped 4; count of bases not matched to a gene: 3. CDR1 and CDR2 from the germline V gene are GTSNPN and SVGIG (reference sequence). The CDR3 spells CAWSTTGGTEAFF. CDR3 coding DNA: TGTGCCTGGAGTACTACAGGGGGCACTGAAGCTTTCTTT.

This clonotype was counted a few times. This chain connects TRBV28 to TRBJ2-5, with 10 positions matching TRBD2. V lost 3 bases, J lost 3 bases, and 7 bases stayed unmatched. CDR3 length: 16 residues. CDR1 is MDHEN, CDR2 SYDVKM, per germline. In nucleotides, the CDR3 is TGTGCCAGCAGTTTTACCCTAGCGGGAGTTGAAGAGACCCAGTACTTC. Amino acids: CASSFTLAGVEETQYF.

This clonotype was detected only a few times. The chain joins TRBV7-2 to TRBJ1-2; TRBD1 matches at 7 bases. CDR3 length: 13 amino acids. Germline V gene data show CDR1 as SGHTA and CDR2 as FQGNSA. The J segment lost 8 bases and the V segment lost 4 bases, leaving 7 bases of the junction unmatched. The chain's CDR3 is CASSSTGKWGYTF. The CDR3 nucleotides are TGTGCCAGCAGCTCGACAGGGAAGTGGGGCTACACCTTC.

The chain recombines TRBV20-1 with TRBJ1-6; tentative D call: TRBD1 (6 bases). Trimming removed 6 bases from V and 9 bases from J, with 12 bases in between. Per germline, CDR1 DFQATT and CDR2 SNEGSKA (reference sequence). This CDR3 contains 12 residues. The CDR3 sequence is CSAKGGGSPLHF. CDR3 DNA sequence: TGCAGTGCCAAGGGGGGGGGTTCACCCCTCCACTTT.